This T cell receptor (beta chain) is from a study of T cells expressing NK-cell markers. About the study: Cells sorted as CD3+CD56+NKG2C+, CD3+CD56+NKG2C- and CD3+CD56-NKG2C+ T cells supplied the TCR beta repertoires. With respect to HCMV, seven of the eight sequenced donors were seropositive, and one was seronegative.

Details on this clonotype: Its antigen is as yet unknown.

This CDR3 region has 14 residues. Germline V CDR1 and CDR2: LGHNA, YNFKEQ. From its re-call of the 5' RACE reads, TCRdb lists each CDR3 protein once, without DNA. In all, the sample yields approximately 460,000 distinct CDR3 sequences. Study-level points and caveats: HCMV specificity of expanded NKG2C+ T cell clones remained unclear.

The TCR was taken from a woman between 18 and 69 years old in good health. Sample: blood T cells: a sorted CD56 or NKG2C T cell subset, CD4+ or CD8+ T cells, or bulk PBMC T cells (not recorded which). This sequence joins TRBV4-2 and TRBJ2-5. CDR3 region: CASSQGSGQETQYF.